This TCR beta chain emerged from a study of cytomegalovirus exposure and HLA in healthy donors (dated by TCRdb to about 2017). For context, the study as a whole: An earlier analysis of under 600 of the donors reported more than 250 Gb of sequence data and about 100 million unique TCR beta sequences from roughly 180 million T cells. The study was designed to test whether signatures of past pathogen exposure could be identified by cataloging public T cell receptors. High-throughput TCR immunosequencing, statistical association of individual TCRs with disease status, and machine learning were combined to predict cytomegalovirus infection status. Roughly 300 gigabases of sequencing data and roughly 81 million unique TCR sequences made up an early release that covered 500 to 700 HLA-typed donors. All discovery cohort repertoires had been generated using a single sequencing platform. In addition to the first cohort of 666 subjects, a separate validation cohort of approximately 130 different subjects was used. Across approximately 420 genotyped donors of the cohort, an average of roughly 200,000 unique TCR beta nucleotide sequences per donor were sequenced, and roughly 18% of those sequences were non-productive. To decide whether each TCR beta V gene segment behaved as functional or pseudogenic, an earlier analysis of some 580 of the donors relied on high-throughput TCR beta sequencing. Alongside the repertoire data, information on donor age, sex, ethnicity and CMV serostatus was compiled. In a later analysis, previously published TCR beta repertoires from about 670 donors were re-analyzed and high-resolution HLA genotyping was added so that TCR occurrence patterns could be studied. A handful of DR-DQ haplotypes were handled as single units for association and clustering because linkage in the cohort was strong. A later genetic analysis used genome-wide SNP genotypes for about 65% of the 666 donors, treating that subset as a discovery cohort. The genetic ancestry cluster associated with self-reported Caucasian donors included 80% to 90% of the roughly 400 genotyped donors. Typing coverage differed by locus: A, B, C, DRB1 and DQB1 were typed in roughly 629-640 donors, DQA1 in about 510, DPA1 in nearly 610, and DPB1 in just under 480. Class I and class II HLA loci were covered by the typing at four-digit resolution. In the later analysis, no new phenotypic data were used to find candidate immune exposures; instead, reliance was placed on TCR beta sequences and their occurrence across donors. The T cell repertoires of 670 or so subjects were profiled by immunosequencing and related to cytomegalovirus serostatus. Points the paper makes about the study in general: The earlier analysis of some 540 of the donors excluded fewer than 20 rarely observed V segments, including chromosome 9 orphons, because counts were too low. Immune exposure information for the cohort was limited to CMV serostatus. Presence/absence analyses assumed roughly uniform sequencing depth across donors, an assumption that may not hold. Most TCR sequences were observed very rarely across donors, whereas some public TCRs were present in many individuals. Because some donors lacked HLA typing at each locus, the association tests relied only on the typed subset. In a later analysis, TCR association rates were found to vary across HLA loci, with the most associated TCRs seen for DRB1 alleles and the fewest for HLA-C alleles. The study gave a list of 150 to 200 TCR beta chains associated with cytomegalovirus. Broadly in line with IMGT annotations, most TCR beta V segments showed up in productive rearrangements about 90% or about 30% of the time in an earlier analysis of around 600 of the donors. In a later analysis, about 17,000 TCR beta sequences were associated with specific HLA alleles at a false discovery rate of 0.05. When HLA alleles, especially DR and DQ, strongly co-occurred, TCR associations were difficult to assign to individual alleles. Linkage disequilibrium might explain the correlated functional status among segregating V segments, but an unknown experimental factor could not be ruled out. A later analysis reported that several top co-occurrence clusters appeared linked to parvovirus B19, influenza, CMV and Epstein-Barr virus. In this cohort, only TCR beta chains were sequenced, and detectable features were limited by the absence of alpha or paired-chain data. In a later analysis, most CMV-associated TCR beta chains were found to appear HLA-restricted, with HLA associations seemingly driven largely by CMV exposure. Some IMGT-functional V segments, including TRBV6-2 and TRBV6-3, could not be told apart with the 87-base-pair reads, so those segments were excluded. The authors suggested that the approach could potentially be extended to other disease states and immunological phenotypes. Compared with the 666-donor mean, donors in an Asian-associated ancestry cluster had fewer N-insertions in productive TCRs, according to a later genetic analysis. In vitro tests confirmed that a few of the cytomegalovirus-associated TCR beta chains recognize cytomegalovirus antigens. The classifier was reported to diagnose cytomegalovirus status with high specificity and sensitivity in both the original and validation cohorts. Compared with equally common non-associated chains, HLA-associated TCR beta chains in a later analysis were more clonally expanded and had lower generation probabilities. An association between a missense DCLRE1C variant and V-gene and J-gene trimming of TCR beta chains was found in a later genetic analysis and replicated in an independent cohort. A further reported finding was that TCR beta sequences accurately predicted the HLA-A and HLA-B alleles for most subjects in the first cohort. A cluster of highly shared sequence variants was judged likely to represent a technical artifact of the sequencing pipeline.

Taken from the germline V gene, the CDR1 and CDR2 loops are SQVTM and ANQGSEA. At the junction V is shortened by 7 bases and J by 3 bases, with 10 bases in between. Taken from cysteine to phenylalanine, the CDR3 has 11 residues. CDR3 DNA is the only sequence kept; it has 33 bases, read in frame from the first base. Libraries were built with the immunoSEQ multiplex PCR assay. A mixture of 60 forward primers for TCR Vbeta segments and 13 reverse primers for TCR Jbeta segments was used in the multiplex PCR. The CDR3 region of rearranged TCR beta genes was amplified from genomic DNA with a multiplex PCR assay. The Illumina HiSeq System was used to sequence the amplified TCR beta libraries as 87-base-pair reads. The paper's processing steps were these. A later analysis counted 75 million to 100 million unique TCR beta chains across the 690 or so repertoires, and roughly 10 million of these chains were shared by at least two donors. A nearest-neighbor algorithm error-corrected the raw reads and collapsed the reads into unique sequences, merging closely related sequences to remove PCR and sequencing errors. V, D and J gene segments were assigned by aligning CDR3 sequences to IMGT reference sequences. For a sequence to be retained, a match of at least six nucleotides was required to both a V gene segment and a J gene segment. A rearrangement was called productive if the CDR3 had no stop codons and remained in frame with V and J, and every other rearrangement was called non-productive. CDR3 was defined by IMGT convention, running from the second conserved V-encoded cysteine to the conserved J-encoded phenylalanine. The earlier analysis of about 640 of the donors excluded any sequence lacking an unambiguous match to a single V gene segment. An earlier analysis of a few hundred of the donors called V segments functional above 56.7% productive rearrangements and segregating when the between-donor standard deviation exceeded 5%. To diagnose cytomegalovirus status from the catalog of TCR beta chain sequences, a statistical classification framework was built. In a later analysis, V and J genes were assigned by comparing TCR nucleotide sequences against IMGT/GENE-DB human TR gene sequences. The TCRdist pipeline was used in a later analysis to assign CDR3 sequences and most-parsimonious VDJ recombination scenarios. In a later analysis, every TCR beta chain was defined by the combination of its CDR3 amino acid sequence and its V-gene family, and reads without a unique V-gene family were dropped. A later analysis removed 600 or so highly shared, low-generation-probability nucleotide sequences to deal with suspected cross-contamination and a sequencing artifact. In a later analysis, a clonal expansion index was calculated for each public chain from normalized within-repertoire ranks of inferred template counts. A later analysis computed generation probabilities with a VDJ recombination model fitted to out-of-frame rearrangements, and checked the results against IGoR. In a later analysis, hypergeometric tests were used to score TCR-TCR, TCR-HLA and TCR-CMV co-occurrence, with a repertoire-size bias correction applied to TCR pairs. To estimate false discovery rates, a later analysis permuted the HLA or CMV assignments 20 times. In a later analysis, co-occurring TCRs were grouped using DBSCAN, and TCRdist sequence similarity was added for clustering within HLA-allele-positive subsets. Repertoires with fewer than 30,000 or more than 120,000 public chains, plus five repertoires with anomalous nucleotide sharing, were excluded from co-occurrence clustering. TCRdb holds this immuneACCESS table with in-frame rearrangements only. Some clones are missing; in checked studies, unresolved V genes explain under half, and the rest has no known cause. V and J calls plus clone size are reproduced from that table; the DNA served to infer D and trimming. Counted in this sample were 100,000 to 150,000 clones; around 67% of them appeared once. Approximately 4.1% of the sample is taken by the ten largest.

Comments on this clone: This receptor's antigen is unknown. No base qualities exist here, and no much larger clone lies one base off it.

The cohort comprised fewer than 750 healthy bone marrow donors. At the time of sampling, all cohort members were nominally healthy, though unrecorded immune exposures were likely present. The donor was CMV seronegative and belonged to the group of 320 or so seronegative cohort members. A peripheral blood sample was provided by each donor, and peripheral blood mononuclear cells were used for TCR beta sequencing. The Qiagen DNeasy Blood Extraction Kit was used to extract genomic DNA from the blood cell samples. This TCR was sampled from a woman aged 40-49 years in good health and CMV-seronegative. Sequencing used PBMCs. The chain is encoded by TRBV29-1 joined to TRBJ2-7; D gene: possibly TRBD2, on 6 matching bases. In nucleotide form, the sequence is TGCAGCGGTGGTAGCGGCTACGAGCAGTACTTC. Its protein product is CSGGSGYEQYF.